This is a list of T cell receptor beta chains from one sample in a study of OX40 agonist ivuxolimab in advanced cancers. Data came from immunoSEQ multiplex PCR; TCRdb stores just in-frame clones and leaves some out. The data hold 48,000 or so clones, with about 81% observed a single time. The source was CD4+ or CD8+ T cells sorted from blood, collected in a trial of the OX40 agonist ivuxolimab. The receptors were gathered from an adult with an advanced solid tumor such as melanoma, head and neck, liver or kidney cancer. CDR3s include the opening cysteine and the closing phenylalanine or tryptophan. The D gene is left open where the match is weak. Some rows mark clone size as missing; the rest say once, few, many or name a class of expanded clone.

CDR3aa,CDR3nt,d_gene,v_gene,j_gene,abundance
CTSSLQGLNQPQHF,TGCACCAGCAGCCTACAGGGACTCAATCAGCCCCAGCATTTT,NA,TRBV1,TRBJ1-5,NA
CATSRDLHLAGAEQFF,TGTGCCACCAGCAGAGATCTCCATCTAGCGGGAGCTGAGCAGTTCTTC,TRBD2,TRBV15,TRBJ2-1,NA
CASSLGAGTYQTGELFF,TGTGCCAGCAGCTTGGGTGCCGGGACTTACCAAACCGGGGAGCTGTTTTTT,NA,TRBV7-9,TRBJ2-2,NA
CASSPLGEGLAGTGELFF,TGTGCCAGCTCACCACTGGGAGAGGGACTAGCAGGAACCGGGGAGCTGTTTTTT,TRBD2,TRBV18,TRBJ2-2,NA
CASSLALGQGAGEQYF,TGCGCCAGCAGCTTGGCCCTGGGACAGGGTGCCGGAGAGCAGTACTTC,TRBD1,TRBV5-1,TRBJ2-7,NA
CASSLRGHKWGYTF,TGTGCCAGCAGTCTAAGGGGACATAAATGGGGCTACACCTTC,NA,TRBV5-6,TRBJ1-2,few
CASSTVPTNTGELFF,TGTGCCAGCAGTACTGTCCCTACGAACACCGGGGAGCTGTTTTTT,NA,TRBV6-1,TRBJ2-2,NA
CSVPPAGGAEQFF,TGCAGCGTCCCACCGGCGGGAGGCGCCGAGCAGTTCTTC,TRBD2,TRBV29-1,TRBJ2-1,few
CATGQPLRGYGYTF,TGTGCCACGGGACAGCCCCTCAGGGGCTATGGCTACACCTTC,TRBD1,TRBV10-3,TRBJ1-2,few
CASSRALGANVLTF,TGTGCCAGCAGTCGGGCACTTGGGGCCAACGTCCTGACTTTC,NA,TRBV6-5,TRBJ2-6,NA
CASSIEGTTEAFF,TGTGCCAGCAGTATAGAGGGAACCACTGAAGCTTTCTTT,NA,TRBV11-2,TRBJ1-1,few
CASSISTGGAGSDEQFF,TGTGCCAGTAGTATCAGTACCGGGGGAGCGGGATCGGATGAGCAGTTCTTC,TRBD2,TRBV19,TRBJ2-1,NA
CASSSPGVYGYTF,TGTGCCAGCAGTTCCCCAGGGGTCTATGGCTACACCTTC,NA,TRBV27,TRBJ1-2,NA
CASSQEAMPHEQFF,TGTGCCAGCAGCCAAGAAGCTATGCCCCATGAGCAGTTCTTC,NA,TRBV4-2,TRBJ2-1,NA
CASSLVLAGGPGEQFF,TGCGCCAGCAGCTTGGTACTAGCGGGGGGCCCCGGTGAGCAGTTCTTC,TRBD2,TRBV5-1,TRBJ2-1,few
CASSPQGTSGNTIYF,TGTGCCAGCTCACCGCAAGGGACATCCGGAAACACCATATATTTT,NA,TRBV18,TRBJ1-3,once
CSVTPQLEQFF,TGCAGCGTGACCCCGCAACTTGAGCAGTTCTTC,NA,TRBV29-1,TRBJ2-1,NA
CASSEPAGGNNTGELFF,TGCGCCAGCAGCGAGCCAGCGGGAGGGAATAACACCGGGGAGCTGTTTTTT,TRBD2,TRBV5-1,TRBJ2-2,NA
CASSAGASYEQYF,TGTGCCAGCAGCGCCGGAGCCTCCTACGAGCAGTACTTC,NA,TRBV5-4,TRBJ2-7,NA
CASLQGAVDTQYF,TGTGCCAGCTTACAGGGGGCGGTAGATACGCAGTATTTT,TRBD1,TRBV2,TRBJ2-3,NA
CASSLDGEGYTF,TGTGCCAGCAGCTTGGATGGAGAGGGCTACACCTTC,NA,TRBV5-4,TRBJ1-2,NA
CASSSGTGGRDTQYF,TGTGCCAGTAGTAGCGGGACAGGGGGTAGGGATACGCAGTATTTT,TRBD1,TRBV19,TRBJ2-3,NA
CASSQDRRLPFYEQYF,TGCGCCAGCAGCCAAGATCGGAGACTACCCTTCTACGAGCAGTACTTC,NA,TRBV4-3,TRBJ2-7,NA
CASSRTPDSLQETQYF,TGCGCCAGCAGCCGAACCCCCGACAGCTTACAAGAGACCCAGTACTTC,NA,TRBV5-1,TRBJ2-5,NA
CASTNSYRPPYEQYF,TGTGCCAGCACCAACTCGTACAGGCCTCCCTACGAGCAGTACTTC,NA,TRBV6-5,TRBJ2-7,NA
CASSIEGSMYEQFF,TGTGCCAGTAGTATAGAAGGTAGCATGTATGAGCAGTTCTTC,NA,TRBV19,TRBJ2-1,NA
CASSDPARVQIYEQYF,TGTGCCAGCAGTGACCCCGCCAGGGTCCAAATCTACGAGCAGTACTTC,NA,TRBV2,TRBJ2-7,few
CASSDFAVGQGAGYTF,TGTGCCAGCAGCGACTTTGCTGTTGGCCAGGGGGCTGGCTACACCTTC,TRBD1,TRBV9,TRBJ1-2,medium-sized
CASSLTESYEQYF,TGTGCCAGCAGTTTAACAGAGTCCTACGAGCAGTACTTC,NA,TRBV6-1,TRBJ2-7,NA
CASSGLGRTTDRIYSYNEQFF,TGCGCCAGCTCGGGGTTGGGGAGGACCACGGATAGAATTTACTCCTACAATGAGCAGTTCTTC,NA,TRBV4-1,TRBJ2-1,NA
CASSSVGETQYF,TGTGCCAGCAGTTCGGTGGGAGAGACCCAGTACTTC,NA,TRBV6-6,TRBJ2-5,once
CASSLGFRGTEAFF,TGTGCCAGCAGCTTGGGATTTAGGGGCACTGAAGCTTTCTTT,NA,TRBV7-9,TRBJ1-1,NA
CASSSRGRQFF,TGTGCCAGCAGCTCTAGGGGTCGGCAGTTCTTC,NA,TRBV11-2,TRBJ2-1,NA
CASSQGLGSQETQYF,TGCGCCAGCAGCCAAGGTCTTGGGTCTCAAGAGACCCAGTACTTC,NA,TRBV4-1,TRBJ2-5,NA
CAISANRQSDGYTF,TGTGCCATCAGTGCCAATAGGCAATCGGATGGCTACACCTTC,NA,TRBV10-3,TRBJ1-2,few
CASSTSGGANTGELFF,TGTGCCAGCAGTACCTCAGGGGGCGCGAACACCGGGGAGCTGTTTTTT,TRBD1,TRBV25-1,TRBJ2-2,few
CASSIAPIGTYSGNTIYF,TGTGCCAGTAGTATAGCACCTATAGGGACCTACTCTGGAAACACCATATATTTT,NA,TRBV19,TRBJ1-3,NA
CASSPQETQYF,TGTGCCAGCTCACCACAAGAGACCCAGTACTTC,NA,TRBV18,TRBJ2-5,NA
CASSIFGQNEQYF,TGTGCCAGTAGCATCTTTGGGCAAAACGAGCAGTACTTC,NA,TRBV19,TRBJ2-7,NA
CATSRDVTDTQYF,TGTGCCACCAGCAGAGATGTCACAGATACGCAGTATTTT,NA,TRBV15,TRBJ2-3,NA
CASSPRRSPGNQPQHF,TGTGCCAGTAGTCCCCGACGGAGCCCTGGCAATCAGCCCCAGCATTTT,NA,TRBV19,TRBJ1-5,NA
CASTGQVTDTQYF,TGTGCCAGCACCGGACAGGTCACAGATACGCAGTATTTT,TRBD1,TRBV5-6,TRBJ2-3,NA
CASGPNNFQPQHF,TGTGCTAGTGGTCCTAATAATTTTCAGCCCCAGCATTTT,NA,TRBV12-5,TRBJ1-5,NA
CSVEGSGTRNSWEQYF,TGCAGCGTTGAAGGGTCCGGGACTAGGAATTCATGGGAGCAGTACTTC,TRBD2,TRBV29-1,TRBJ2-7,NA
CASSRAVRTQETQYF,TGTGCCAGCAGCCGGGCGGTCCGGACTCAAGAGACCCAGTACTTC,NA,TRBV7-2,TRBJ2-5,NA
CASSRWTSGSYEQYF,TGTGCCAGCAGCCGCTGGACTAGCGGGAGTTACGAGCAGTACTTC,TRBD2,TRBV11-2,TRBJ2-7,NA
CASSPFGTGNQPQHF,TGTGCCAGCAGTCCCTTCGGGACAGGGAATCAGCCCCAGCATTTT,TRBD1,TRBV6-1,TRBJ1-5,NA
CASSFLDNRPETQYF,TGTGCCAGCAGCTTTCTAGATAATAGGCCAGAGACCCAGTACTTC,NA,TRBV7-9,TRBJ2-5,once
CASSSRQGGNTIYF,TGTGCCAGCAGCTCCAGACAGGGCGGAAACACCATATATTTT,TRBD1,TRBV6-6,TRBJ1-3,NA
CAWRGSPGPAYEQYF,TGTGCCTGGAGGGGATCCCCTGGACCAGCCTACGAGCAGTACTTC,NA,TRBV30,TRBJ2-7,NA
CASSTPGAGNTEAFF,TGTGCCAGTAGTACCCCGGGGGCGGGGAACACTGAAGCTTTCTTT,NA,TRBV19,TRBJ1-1,NA
CASSGRLLGFYEQYF,TGTGCCAGCAGTGGAAGACTCCTGGGGTTCTACGAGCAGTACTTC,NA,TRBV2,TRBJ2-7,NA
CASGLAPGQVLLYF,TGTGCTAGTGGTTTGGCGCCGGGACAGGTCCTCTTGTATTTT,TRBD1,TRBV12-5,TRBJ2-3,NA
CSVAAGYTF,TGCAGCGTTGCAGCTGGCTACACCTTC,NA,TRBV29-1,TRBJ1-2,NA
CASSEDREQYF,TGTGCCAGCAGCGAGGACAGAGAGCAGTACTTC,NA,TRBV6-5,TRBJ2-7,NA